This is a list of T cell receptor beta chains from one sample in a study of blood T cell repertoires in COVID-19. Measured with immunoSEQ multiplex PCR; TCRdb has only the in-frame clones, and not every one. The repertoire has some 150,000 clones, around 83% of them found once; the top ten carry over 2.5%. The sequencing input was peripheral blood. These receptor sequences come from a woman over 75 with acute or convalescent COVID-19. CDR3s include the opening cysteine and the closing phenylalanine or tryptophan. The order of the fields is J gene, V gene, clone size, D gene, CDR3 DNA, CDR3 protein. The D gene is left open where the match is weak. Some rows have no size entry. The others give once, few or many, or a class for an expanded clone.

>TRBJ1-1|TRBV29-1|.|TRBD1
TGCAGCGTTCTAGCCCGCGGGACAGGGGCGGGGGTGAACACTGAAGCTTTCTTT
CSVLARGTGAGVNTEAFF
>TRBJ2-3|TRBV10-3|.|.
TGTGCCATCAGTGAGTCGCCCCCGTCAGCGAGCACAGATACGCAGTATTTT
CAISESPPSASTDTQYF
>TRBJ1-6|TRBV27|.|TRBD1
TGTGCCAGCAGTCGGGTTGAAGGGACAGGGACCTCACCCCTCCACTTT
CASSRVEGTGTSPLHF
>TRBJ1-2|TRBV3-1/TRBV3-2|.|.
TGTGCCAGCAGCCAAGATGGGGGCGGCGGCTACACCTTC
CASSQDGGGGYTF
>TRBJ1-1|TRBV4-2|.|TRBD1
TGTGCCAGCAGCCAGGCCGGACAGGACACTTTTGGAACTGAAGCTTTCTTT
CASSQAGQDTFGTEAFF
>TRBJ1-1|TRBV6-5|.|.
TGTGCCAGCAGGATGGACTTTACCTACACTGAAGCTTTCTTT
CASRMDFTYTEAFF
>TRBJ1-5|TRBV25-1|.|.
TGTGCCAGCAGGACCGCGGATCAGCCCCAGCATTTT
CASRTADQPQHF
>TRBJ1-5|TRBV6-5|.|TRBD1
TGTGCCAGCAGTCGACAGGGGGAATCTCAGCCCCAGCATTTT
CASSRQGESQPQHF
>TRBJ1-4|TRBV6-6|.|.
TGTGCCAGCAGTTACTCTGTGAGGGTCGAGGATGAAAAACTGTTTTTT
CASSYSVRVEDEKLFF
>TRBJ2-7|TRBV30|.|.
TGTGCCTGGACCCCTCGCGCCGACGAGCAGTACTTC
CAWTPRADEQYF
>TRBJ2-7|TRBV13|.|TRBD1
TGTGCCAGCAGCTCGCAGCCGGGACAGGGAGTCTACGAGCAGTACTTC
CASSSQPGQGVYEQYF
>TRBJ2-5|TRBV5-6|.|TRBD2
TGTGCCAGCAGCTTCCATGGGACTAGCGGGGGTGCCTCTATAAAGACCCAGTACTTC
CASSFHGTSGGASIKTQYF
>TRBJ2-1|TRBV12-3/TRBV12-4|few|.
TGTGCCAGCAGGAGAAACGGTGAGCAGTTCTTC
CASRRNGEQFF
>TRBJ2-4|TRBV27|few|.
TGTGCCAGCAGTTATATGGCAGGGGTGGGGAACATTCAGTACTTC
CASSYMAGVGNIQYF
>TRBJ1-1|TRBV5-4|.|.
TGTGCCAGCAGCTTGGACAGGTGGACGGCTGAAGCTTTCTTT
CASSLDRWTAEAFF
>TRBJ1-1|TRBV5-6|.|.
TGTGCCAGCAGCCCATGGCCCGGGGGTGGAACTGAAGCTTTCTTT
CASSPWPGGGTEAFF
>TRBJ1-6|TRBV7-9|.|.
TGTGCCAGCAGCCCTCGGGGGGGGAATTCACCCCTCCACTTT
CASSPRGGNSPLHF
>TRBJ1-3|TRBV11-3|.|TRBD1
TGTGCCAGCAGCTTGACCGGGACAGGGGGCCAGGACACCATATATTTT
CASSLTGTGGQDTIYF
>TRBJ1-1|TRBV7-2|.|.
TGTGCCAGCAGTCCAGTCGTGGGGAGGACTGAAGCTTTCTTT
CASSPVVGRTEAFF
>TRBJ1-4|TRBV10-3|once|.
TGTGCCGCCCAAGGACAGTCTAATGAAAAACTGTTTTTT
CAAQGQSNEKLFF
>TRBJ1-2|TRBV11-2|.|.
TGTGCCAGCAGCTTAGATGACAGGATCGGCTATGGCTACACCTTC
CASSLDDRIGYGYTF
>TRBJ2-7|TRBV7-6|.|.
TGTGCCAGCAGCCCCCGACTGCCGGACACCTCCTACGAGCAGTACTTC
CASSPRLPDTSYEQYF
>TRBJ2-1|TRBV15|.|TRBD1
TGTGCCACCAGCAGAGGATCCCAAGGGGGCTTGAATGAGCAGTTCTTC
CATSRGSQGGLNEQFF
>TRBJ1-2|TRBV28|once|.
TGTGCCAGCAGTTCCTCACAGGGTACGCGGTATGGCTACACCTTC
CASSSSQGTRYGYTF
>TRBJ1-2|TRBV28|.|.
TGTGCCAGCAGTTGGGGCTCAGGCTACACCTTC
CASSWGSGYTF
>TRBJ1-6|TRBV19|once|.
TGTGCCAGTAGTATAAGCGAGACAGGATGGTCACCCCTCCACTTT
CASSISETGWSPLHF
>TRBJ1-2|TRBV18|few|TRBD1
TGTGCCAGCTCACCGGGACAGGATGGAAATTATGGCTACACCTTC
CASSPGQDGNYGYTF
>TRBJ1-1|TRBV29-1|.|.
TGCAGCGTTGTTCAGGTCTTGGAAGCTTTCTTT
CSVVQVLEAFF
>TRBJ2-1|TRBV24-1|.|TRBD2
TGTGCCACCAGTGCTGCTGCCCAGCGGGGGGGCCGTGAGCAGTTCTTC
CATSAAAQRGGREQFF
>TRBJ1-4|TRBV19|.|TRBD1
TGTGCCAGTAGTATCTCAGGACAGGGCGGTGAAAAACTGTTTTTT
CASSISGQGGEKLFF
>TRBJ1-2|TRBV5-1|.|TRBD1
TGCGCCAGCAGCTTGGACGGCACCCGGGACAGGTCGTATGGCTACACCTTC
CASSLDGTRDRSYGYTF
>TRBJ2-5|TRBV5-1|.|TRBD1
TGCGCCAGCAGCTGGGGGACAGGGCGGGAGACCCAGTACTTC
CASSWGTGRETQYF
>TRBJ1-1|TRBV11-2|few|.
TGTGCCAGCAGCTTAGATGCGGGCAGTGAAGCTTTCTTT
CASSLDAGSEAFF
>TRBJ1-2|TRBV3-1/TRBV3-2|.|.
TGTGCCAGCAGACCTACTACAGGGAATGGTGGCTACACCTTC
CASRPTTGNGGYTF
>TRBJ2-3|TRBV19|.|TRBD2
TGTGCCAGTACTCGAACCGCGGGGGTCGGCGATACGCAGTATTTT
CASTRTAGVGDTQYF
>TRBJ1-3|TRBV7-2|.|.
TGTGCCAGCAGCTTCCGGGGGGCTGGAAACACCATATATTTT
CASSFRGAGNTIYF
>TRBJ1-1|TRBV27|.|.
TGTGCCAGCAGGATGAGCGGCATGAACACTGAAGCTTTCTTT
CASRMSGMNTEAFF
>TRBJ1-2|TRBV5-4|.|TRBD1
TGTGCCAGCAGCCCGGGGACAGTCTATGGCTACACCTTC
CASSPGTVYGYTF
>TRBJ1-2|TRBV10-3|.|.
TGTGCCATCAGGGGGGAGGGTCTTAACGGCTACACCTTC
CAIRGEGLNGYTF
>TRBJ1-5|TRBV5-1|once|TRBD1
TGCGCCAGCAGCGAAGGGGGCTATAGCAATCAGCCCCAGCATTTT
CASSEGGYSNQPQHF
>TRBJ1-1|TRBV30|.|TRBD1
TGTGCCTGGAGTGTAAAGCTGGGACAGCCAATGAACACTGAAGCTTTCTTT
CAWSVKLGQPMNTEAFF
>TRBJ1-5|TRBV7-9|.|.
TGTGCCAGCAGCTCGAACCACAGGGAAAATAACCCCCAGCATTTT
CASSSNHRENNPQHF
>TRBJ1-3|TRBV5-5|.|.
TGTGCCAGCAGCTTGGCCTTGAGGCGGTTCTCTGGAAACACCATATATTTT
CASSLALRRFSGNTIYF
>TRBJ2-7|TRBV4-1|.|TRBD2
TGCGCCAGCAGCCACCCTAGCGGCGCCTACGAGCAGTACTTC
CASSHPSGAYEQYF
>TRBJ2-3|TRBV5-6|.|TRBD2
TGTGCCAGCAGCTTATCTAGCGGGGGGGCCCGAGGGACAGATACGCAGTATTTT
CASSLSSGGARGTDTQYF
>TRBJ1-5|TRBV15|few|TRBD1
TGTGCCACCAGCAGCAGGACAGGGCAGTTTCAGCCCCAGCATTTT
CATSSRTGQFQPQHF
>TRBJ1-1|TRBV12-3/TRBV12-4|.|.
TGTGCCAGCAGTTTAAAGCCACCTGAAGCTTTCTTT
CASSLKPPEAFF
>TRBJ2-3|TRBV4-3|.|TRBD2
TGCGCCAGCAGCCAAGAAACTCGACTAGCGGGGGGCGCAGATACGCAGTATTTT
CASSQETRLAGGADTQYF
>TRBJ1-5|TRBV5-1|.|TRBD1
TGCGCCAGCAGCTCATGGACAGGGGGCAATCAGCCCCAGCATTTT
CASSSWTGGNQPQHF
>TRBJ1-1|TRBV7-9|.|.
TGTGCCAGCAGCTTAGCGCAGGGAGGGGACACTGAAGCTTTCTTT
CASSLAQGGDTEAFF
>TRBJ2-2|TRBV9|.|.
TGTGCCAGCAGCGTAGGCGCAGGATGGTCCGGGGAGCTGTTTTTT
CASSVGAGWSGELFF
>TRBJ2-2|TRBV5-1|.|TRBD1
TGCGCCAGCAGCCGGACAGGGATGGACACCGGGGAGCTGTTTTTT
CASSRTGMDTGELFF
>TRBJ2-5|TRBV14|.|TRBD2
TGTGCCAGCAGCCACTACCCCCTCGGGGCTAGCGGGAGACAGACCCAGTACTTC
CASSHYPLGASGRQTQYF
>TRBJ2-1|TRBV4-1|.|TRBD1
TGCGCCAGCAGCCAATATTCCGGGACAGTAAACAATGAGCAGTTCTTC
CASSQYSGTVNNEQFF
>TRBJ2-3|TRBV6-5|.|TRBD2
TGTGCCAGCAGGGGACTAGCGGGTTTCACAGATACGCAGTATTTT
CASRGLAGFTDTQYF
>TRBJ2-7|TRBV12-3/TRBV12-4|.|TRBD1
TGTGCCAGCAGTCGGGACAGCTACGAGCAGTACTTC
CASSRDSYEQYF